This TCR beta chain was identified in a study of cytomegalovirus exposure and HLA in healthy donors. Study-wide findings and caveats: Certain sequence variants were highly shared and formed a cluster, and this cluster was likely a sequencing artifact. TCR beta chains associated with HLA were, in a later analysis, more clonally expanded than equally common others.

The primer mix had 60 Vbeta and 13 Jbeta primers. Under the authors' procedure: Later analysis identified approximately 88 million unique TCR beta chains, about 10 million shared. Here immunoSEQ multiplex PCR was the method, and the copy in TCRdb shows in-frame clones only, minus some. For V, J and clone size, that table is used; D and trimming come from the DNA. The sample contains around 160,000 clones, approximately 78% of which appear only once. Germline loops: CDR1 MDHEN, CDR2 SYDVKM. Trimming cost V 6 bases and J 11 bases, with 17 bases left between them. The CDR3 totals 14 residues. With respect to this clone: The target antigen is unknown.

This chain links TRBV28 with TRBJ2-6, with D unresolved. This receptor was obtained from a man aged 40-49 years in good health and CMV-seropositive. The specimen was PBMCs. CDR3 DNA sequence: TGTGCCAGCAGCCAAACACCAACCACCGACGTCCTGACTTTC. Amino acids: CASSQTPTTDVLTF.